These 21 T cell receptor beta chains share one sample of origin, sequenced in a study of Ad26.COV2.S vaccination and SARS-CoV-2 variants. Treatment in this sample: 15 to 20 received Ad26.COV2.S at low or high dose, single or two shots; roughly five received placebo; per-sample allocation not given. Day 63 after the first injection of vaccine or placebo was the sampling time. Repertoires were generated with immunoSEQ multiplex PCR, while TCRdb's copy carries only in-frame clones and drops some. The sample lists roughly 410,000 clones; roughly 80% were seen once. The sample here was peripheral blood, taken in a trial of Ad26.COV2.S vaccine versus placebo. The source is a person aged 18 to 65 who received the Ad26.COV2.S COVID-19 vaccine or a placebo.

This rearrangement joins TRBV7-9 to TRBJ1-3; no reliable D call. This CDR3 is 14 amino acids long. V was shortened by 3 bases and J by 0 bases, with 6 bases between the two germline ends. CDR1 and CDR2 (germline): SEHNR, FQNEAQ (reference sequence). DNA of the CDR3: TGTGCCAGCAGCTTTGGGGTCTCTGGAAACACCATATATTTT. Protein sequence: CASSFGVSGNTIYF.

V usage is TRBV5-1 and J usage is TRBJ2-1; D is possibly TRBD2 (5 bases). Germline CDR1 SGHRS, CDR2 YFSETQ. CDR3 size: 14 residues. Trimming removed 4 bases at V and 9 bases at J, with 17 bases between. CDR3 sequence: CASSTRPQNSEQFF. The CDR3 DNA is TGCGCCAGCAGCACTAGACCCCAGAACAGTGAGCAGTTCTTC.

The chain links TRBV25-1 to TRBJ1-5; 7 bases align to TRBD1. The CDR3 spans 14 residues. The V gene's germline CDR1 is MGHDK and CDR2 SYGVNS. V gave up 5 bases and J gave up 0 bases; unmatched junction bases: 1. CDR3 loop: CASSTGVSNQPQHF. The CDR3 DNA sequence: TGTGCCAGCAGTACAGGGGTTAGCAATCAGCCCCAGCATTTT.

This sequence joins TRBV19 and TRBJ2-7; 8 bases agree with TRBD1. The CDR3 is 13 residues long. With 5 bases clipped from V and 5 bases from J, the junction kept 5 bases outside the gene matches. The V gene's germline CDR1 is LNHDA and CDR2 SQIVND (reference sequence). The CDR3 sequence is CASSFGQGDEQYF. The CDR3 nucleotides are TGTGCCAGTAGTTTCGGACAGGGCGACGAGCAGTACTTC.

The rearrangement joins TRBV9 to TRBJ2-7; tentative D call: TRBD1 (6 bases). Per the germline V gene, CDR1 is SGDLS and CDR2 is YYNGEE. Trimming removed 4 bases from V and 0 bases from J, with 14 bases in between. The CDR3 loop spans 15 amino acids. The DNA of the CDR3 is TGTGCCAGCAGCCTCACCGGGACAAACTCCTACGAGCAGTACTTC. Translating gives CASSLTGTNSYEQYF.

The J gene is TRBJ1-5, the V gene TRBV20-1; D gene unclear. Between the trimmed V and J ends, which lost 5 bases and 0 bases, there was a span of 11 bases. The CDR3 is 14 amino acids. The germline CDR1 and CDR2 sequences are DFQATT and SNEGSKA (reference sequence). The CDR3 here is CSARDTSSNQPQHF. Written as DNA, the CDR3 is TGCAGTGCTCGTGACACGTCTAGCAATCAGCCCCAGCATTTT.

This clone was seen once. This chain links TRBV2 with TRBJ2-1; the match to TRBD2 covers 10 bases. Germline trimming cut 6 bases from V and 7 bases from J; bases unmatched to any gene: 6. This CDR3 spans 14 amino acids. Germline-derived CDR1 and CDR2 are SNHLY and FYNNEI. The CDR3 region has the DNA TGTGCCAGCAGCGCCGGACTAGCGGTAAATGAGCAGTTCTTC. Amino acids: CASSAGLAVNEQFF.

The chain recombines TRBV11-2 with TRBJ2-5; 7 bases match TRBD2. The V and J ends lost 4 bases and 9 bases, in that order; junction bases with no gene match: 8. The germline gives CDR1 SGHAT, CDR2 FQNNGV. This CDR3 has 13 residues. CDR3 coding DNA: TGTGCCAGCAGCTCCGGACTAGGCGGGGCCCAGTACTTC. Residues: CASSSGLGGAQYF.

The chain is built from TRBV7-9 and TRBJ2-3; 7 bases are shared with TRBD2. Germline V gives CDR1 SEHNR, CDR2 FQNEAQ (reference sequence). CDR3 length: 15 residues. Trimming took 5 bases from V and 0 from J; bases not matched to a gene: 5. Here the CDR3 reads CASSPFGGSTDTQYF. The CDR3 bases are TGTGCCAGCAGCCCGTTCGGGGGGAGCACAGATACGCAGTATTTT.

This chain links TRBV27 with TRBJ2-7, with D maybe TRBD2 (5 bases). V lost 8 bases, J lost 3 bases, and 14 bases lay in between. This CDR3 is 13 amino acids long. Germline V gene sequence: CDR1 MNHEY, CDR2 SMNVEV (reference sequence). The CDR3 spells CASAKREGYEQYF. CDR3 nucleotides: TGTGCCAGCGCCAAGAGAGAGGGCTACGAGCAGTACTTC.

In regard to this clone: Since a much larger clone is just one base distant, this may be a read error. V usage is TRBV6-5 and J usage is TRBJ1-2, with TRBD1 matching over 7 bases. Germline V gene sequence: CDR1 MNHEY, CDR2 SVGAGI. J gave up 7 bases and V 6 bases, and 8 bases lay outside the gene matches. This CDR3 comprises 13 residues. For the CDR3, the DNA is TGTGCCAGCAGAATGCAGGGGGTGACTGGCTACACCTTC. Translating it yields CASRMQGVTGYTF.

This rearrangement joins TRBV7-8 to TRBJ1-5; D call uncertain. This CDR3 contains 15 residues. Trimming took 1 base from V and 0 from J, leaving 7 bases between them. Per germline, CDR1 SGHVS and CDR2 FQNEAQ. The CDR3 DNA sequence: TGTGCCAGCAGCTTAGACATCCATAGCAATCAGCCCCAGCATTTT. Amino acids: CASSLDIHSNQPQHF.

V usage is TRBV15 and J usage is TRBJ2-3; 8 nucleotides match TRBD1. After removal of 3 bases from V and 3 bases from J, the junction contained 8 bases not matched to a gene. Germline V gene lookup returns CDR1 LNHNV and CDR2 YYDKDF (reference sequence). This CDR3 region has 16 residues. Here the CDR3 DNA reads TGTGCCACCAGCAGGGACAGGGCCCGGGGAACAGATACGCAGTATTTT. Its protein is CATSRDRARGTDTQYF.

The V call is TRBV7-9, the J call TRBJ2-7; D gene unclear. The V end was cut by 4 bases, the J end by 6 bases, with 13 bases between. The CDR3 totals 13 residues. Germline CDR1 SEHNR, CDR2 FQNEAQ (reference sequence). CDR3 sequence reads: CASSYEPPGEQYF. The CDR3 nucleotides are TGTGCCAGCAGCTATGAACCCCCCGGCGAGCAGTACTTC.

The chain combines TRBV11-2 with TRBJ1-1; D remains unclear. In germline, CDR1 is SGHAT, CDR2 FQNNGV. The V and J ends lost 3 bases and 3 bases respectively, with 5 bases between them. The CDR3 runs to 12 residues. The CDR3 sequence: CASSFSDTEAFF. CDR3 bases: TGTGCCAGCAGCTTCAGTGACACTGAAGCTTTCTTT. The full variable domain, rest sourced from reference TRBV11-2 and TRBJ1-1, is EAGVAQSPRYKIIEKRQSVAFWCNPISGHATLYWYQQILGQGPKLLIQFQNNGVVDDSQLPKDRFSAERLKGVDSTLKIQPAKLEDSAVYLCASSFSDTEAFFGQGTRLTVV.

This sequence joins TRBV6-2 or TRBV6-3 and TRBJ2-1, with D tentatively TRBD1 (6 bases). Germline assignment: CDR1 MNHEY and CDR2 SVGEGT. CDR3 length: 17 amino acids. Trimming pared 4 bases from V and 0 bases from J, leaving 16 bases between. The CDR3 spells CASSFQGRKSSYNEQFF. CDR3 sequence (DNA): TGTGCCAGCAGTTTCCAGGGGCGGAAGAGCTCCTACAATGAGCAGTTCTTC.

This chain joins TRBV6-7 and TRBJ2-7; D not certain. TRBV6-7 is an ORF for which the function is uncertain. The CDR3 is 10 amino acids. The V end lost 4 bases, the J end lost 5 bases, and 3 bases lay between the germline ends. As DNA, the CDR3 is TGTGCCAGCAGTTGTAACGAGCAGTACTTC. Protein: CASSCNEQYF.

The CDR3 is CASSLARGSGAFF. CDR3 in DNA: TGTGCCAGCAGCTTAGCACGCGGGTCAGGAGCTTTCTTT. This chain uses TRBV7-6 with TRBJ1-1; no definite D call. The V gene lost 0 bases and the J gene lost 10 bases, with 12 bases spanning the gap. This CDR3 is 13 amino acids long. Germline V gives CDR1 SGHVS, CDR2 FNYEAQ.

The CDR3: CASSQVGRGRMNTEAFF. DNA of the CDR3: TGTGCCAGCAGCCAAGTGGGCAGGGGCAGAATGAACACTGAAGCTTTCTTT. The chain couples TRBV14 to TRBJ1-1; the D gene is possibly TRBD1 (6 bases). V lost 1 base to trimming and J lost 0 bases, with 15 bases between them. The CDR3 is 17 residues long. The V gene's germline CDR1 is SGHDN and CDR2 FVKESK.

In its sample, this clone was seen a few times. This chain connects TRBV11-3 to TRBJ2-7, with no clear D. Trimming stripped 0 bases from V and 2 bases from J, with 5 bases between. The CDR3 contains 13 residues. Germline lookup yields CDR1 SGHNT and CDR2 YENEEA. The CDR3 reads CASSLDGTYEQYF. DNA for the CDR3: TGTGCCAGCAGCTTAGATGGAACCTACGAGCAGTACTTC.

This chain links TRBV19 with TRBJ1-2, with TRBD1 as a possible D gene (5 bases). From germline, CDR1 is LNHDA and CDR2 SQIVND (reference sequence). There are 14 residues in the CDR3. Trimming shortened V by 7 bases and J by 4 bases, and 16 bases separated the two germline ends. CDR3 sequence reads: CASTPGPGPYGYTF. The CDR3 bases are TGTGCCAGTACTCCGGGGCCAGGCCCCTATGGCTACACCTTC.